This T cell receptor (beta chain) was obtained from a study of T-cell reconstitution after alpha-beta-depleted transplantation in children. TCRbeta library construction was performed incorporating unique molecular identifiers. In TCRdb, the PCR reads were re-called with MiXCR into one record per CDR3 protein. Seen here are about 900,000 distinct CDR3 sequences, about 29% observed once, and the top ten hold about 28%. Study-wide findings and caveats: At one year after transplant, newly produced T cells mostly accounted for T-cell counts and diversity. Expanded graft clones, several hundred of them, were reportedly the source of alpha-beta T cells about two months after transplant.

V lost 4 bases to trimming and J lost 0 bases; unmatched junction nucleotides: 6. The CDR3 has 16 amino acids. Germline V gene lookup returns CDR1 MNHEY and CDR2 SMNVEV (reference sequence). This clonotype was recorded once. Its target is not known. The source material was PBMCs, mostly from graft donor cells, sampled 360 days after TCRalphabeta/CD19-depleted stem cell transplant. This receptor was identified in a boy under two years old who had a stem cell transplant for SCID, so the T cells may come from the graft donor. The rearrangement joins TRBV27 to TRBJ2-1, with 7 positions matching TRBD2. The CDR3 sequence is CASSSLLAFSYNEQFF. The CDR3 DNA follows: TGTGCCAGCAGTTCCCTACTAGCGTTCTCCTACAATGAGCAGTTCTTC.